This TCR beta chain comes out of a study of T cells in Graves' hyperthyroidism and ophthalmopathy (dated by TCRdb to between 2018 and 2021). About the investigation overall: Peripheral blood samples were taken at the time of initial diagnosis, prior to any treatment. To identify TCR V-J signatures that set the groups apart, the researchers used a discovery cohort of 100 patients, made up of 43 with Graves' ophthalmopathy and about 60 with stable Graves' hyperthyroidism. Whether ophthalmopathy could be predicted prospectively was tested in an independent validation cohort made up of roughly 20 hyperthyroidism patients plus 17 patients who later progressed to ophthalmopathy. For training and testing, the 100 or so patients in the discovery cohort were randomly divided in a 7:3 ratio. The study also compared thyroid tissue and blood T-cell repertoires from more than 5 Graves' hyperthyroidism patients. After sampling, hyperthyroidism patients received methimazole starting at 30 mg daily, and ophthalmopathy patients received high-dose intravenous methylprednisolone. TCR Vbeta CDR3 sequencing of 130 to 150 peripheral blood samples (roughly 41 ophthalmopathy, about 74 hyperthyroidism and about 17 progressor patients) is reported in the paper.

Moderately to severely active disease, a Clinical Activity Score of at least 3, a NOSPECS grade of at least 4, and a duration under 3 months were present in ophthalmopathy patients. Any patient with an uncontrolled infection, another autoimmune disease, pregnancy or lactation was excluded. Diagnoses were based on clinical symptoms, serum thyroxine and TRAb, thyroid ultrasound and orbital computed tomography. PBMCs were isolated from around 10 ml of fresh peripheral blood by Ficoll-Paque density gradient centrifugation. Trizol reagent was used to extract total RNA, and RNA quality was then checked on an Agilent 2100 Bioanalyzer. The TCR beta CDR3 regions were amplified from the RNA transcripts. The first round of RT-PCR for the TCR CDR3 was performed with the HTBI primer set and the Qiagen OneStep RT-PCR kit. Libraries were constructed in a second round of multiplex PCR, after which size selection and purification were carried out. Paired-end sequencing of the libraries was performed with 100 bp reads on an Illumina HiSeq2000. Per the original workflow: Raw data were processed with SOAPnuke, discarding reads with adapters, uncalled bases, mean Phred below 15, or no exact constant-primer or identifier match. High-quality paired reads were merged with COPE v1.2.5, and unique nucleotide sequences were defined as clonotypes. MiTCR v1.1 was used to align the clonotypes against IMGT TRBV, TRBD and TRBJ reference segments. The analysis included only V-J combinations with a frequency above 0.0001, which together covered about 99% of the repertoires. A TCS score was defined as the ratio between F50 (clonal expansion) and ExV (chaos), using BLOSUM62-based TCRdist between CDR3 peptides within each V-J. Welch's t-statistics and random forest reduced around 510 V-J features to 13, which were used in a naive Bayes classifier (R e1071). The raw public reads went through TCRdb reprocessing: fastp at Q25, MiXCR clone calling, in-frame beta chains kept. Rows with one shared CDR3 protein collapse into an entry with the most common genes and DNA. The V and J calls were determined by TCRdb, not by the authors. For this sample there are roughly 520,000 distinct CDR3 sequences; less than 25% appear just once. Jointly, the top ten make up 11% of the sample.

Overall study outcomes, separate from this receptor: In validation, progression to ophthalmopathy was predicted by the model with almost 71% sensitivity and 72% to 85% specificity, a median of roughly six months before onset. In cross-validation, a model built on a 13 V-J signature told ophthalmopathy apart from stable hyperthyroidism with 85% to 90% sensitivity and roughly 82% specificity, and in testing the same model reached 80%/75%. Sample size was not statistically predetermined, and blinding of investigators to group allocation was not performed. Most expanded thyroid clonotypes (frequency above 0.001) were also detected in blood, suggesting blood repertoires may reflect thyroid immune responses.

This clonotype was counted ten times or more. Its target antigen remains unknown. No per-base quality is available; no much larger clone lies one base away. Relative to germline, V is 5 bases shorter and J is 0 bases shorter, with 8 bases between their ends. The CDR3 spans 14 residues, from the cysteine through the phenylalanine. Solely the CDR3 DNA is kept, with 42 bases framed from the first base. CDR1 and CDR2 are read off the germline V gene as MDHEN and SYDVKM. This receptor was identified in a woman between 25 and 40 years old with Graves' ophthalmopathy. The rearranged segments are TRBV28 and TRBJ1-5, with an unclear D gene assignment. Input material: blood. In nucleotide form, the sequence is TGTGCCAGCAGTGGGATTTATAGCAATCAGCCCCAGCATTTT. The resulting protein is CASSGIYSNQPQHF.